The clone carrying this T cell receptor beta chain was recorded a few times. Its antigen is not identified. Per the study methods: In the immunoSEQ data, sequences were junction-only and lacked quality scores, so filtering differed. The table came from immunoSEQ multiplex PCR; TCRdb's copy has only in-frame clones and leaves some out. V and J calls plus clone size are reproduced from that table; the DNA served to infer D and trimming. The data contain 2 million to 2.5 million clones, just over 90% of them singletons. These data belong to a study of shared clonotypes between healthy human individuals. The overall study: The donors, two women and a few men, were aged 18 to 49. General study findings and limits: It was observed that approximately 5% of naive CD4 clonotypes were shared across a few donors. Sampling included only blood; tissue repertoires likely differ.

V dropped 6 bases and J dropped 0 bases, with 8 bases sitting between them. Germline CDR1 and CDR2: MNHEY and SVGAGI. The CDR3 spans 14 residues. The rearrangement joins TRBV6-5 to TRBJ2-2; D tentatively fits TRBD1 or TRBD2 (5 bases each). The sequencing sample was made of naive CD4+ T cells from PBMCs. The sample's subset: CD45RA+ positively selected. The TCR originated in a man aged 18 to 29 in good health. Some clones in this sample may be carry-over from other donors' samples. This CDR3 reads CASRGRPNTGELFF. The CDR3 DNA follows: TGTGCCAGCAGGGGACGCCCGAACACCGGGGAGCTGTTTTTT.